The 9 T cell receptor beta chains below come from one sample, sequenced in a study of CD8 T cells in Susac syndrome (dated by TCRdb to between 2018 and 2021). The protocol used for the library was the immunoSEQ multiplex PCR assay. RNA was extracted with the RNeasy kit and roughly 0.45 to 1 ug was reverse transcribed using random hexamers. Starting from the raw public reads, TCRdb applied fastp trimming at Q25, assembled clones with MiXCR and retained in-frame beta chains. Rows with one shared CDR3 protein collapse into an entry with the most common genes and DNA. A total of 150,000 to 200,000 distinct CDR3 sequences appear in this sample, about 95% of them only once. Clones ranked in the top ten supply approximately 0.098% of the sample. Sequencing was performed on CD4+ T cells from PBMCs. These receptor sequences come from a human donor in good health.

The chain links TRBV7-2 to TRBJ2-1, with 13 bases aligning to TRBD2. The germline V gene has CDR1 SGHTA and CDR2 FQGNSA. This CDR3 is 13 amino acids long. J lost 15 bases, V lost 1 base, and 3 bases had no gene match. Written as DNA, the CDR3 is TGTGCCAGCAGCTTAGGGACTAGCGGGAGTCTGTTCTTC. Translation: CASSLGTSGSLFF.

The rearrangement links TRBV28 to TRBJ2-6, with D maybe TRBD1 (6 bases). The V end lost 5 bases, the J end lost 17 bases, and 19 bases lay between the germline ends. CDR1 and CDR2 from the germline V gene are MDHEN and SYDVKM. The CDR3 contains 13 residues. The DNA of the CDR3 is TGTGCCAGCAGTCAAACAGGGCAAAGTCGATTGACTTTC. This encodes CASSQTGQSRLTF.

This chain uses TRBV20-1 with TRBJ2-7; D gene ambiguous. The CDR3 totals 13 residues. Germline-derived CDR1 and CDR2 are DFQATT and SNEGSKA (reference sequence). The V gene lost 2 bases and the J gene lost 2 bases, with 10 bases spanning the gap. The CDR3 reads CSARLRLPYEQYF. DNA for the CDR3: TGCAGTGCTAGATTGAGGCTACCCTACGAGCAGTACTTC.

This rearrangement joins TRBV12-3 or TRBV12-4 to TRBJ1-1; possible D gene TRBD1, 6 bases. Trimming removed 3 bases at V and 0 bases at J, with 14 bases between. The CDR3 runs 16 residues. The CDR3 nucleotides read TGTGCCAGCAGTTTGGATACCGGGACAATGAACACTGAAGCTTTCTTT. The encoded protein is CASSLDTGTMNTEAFF.

The chain joins TRBV7-2 to TRBJ2-7; D gene uncertain. CDR1 SGHTA and CDR2 FQGNSA come from the germline V gene. The V end lost 1 base, the J end lost 3 bases, and 13 bases lay between the germline ends. The CDR3 has 15 residues. The CDR3 protein is CASSLVPAANYEQYF. In nucleotides, the CDR3 is TGTGCCAGCAGCTTAGTTCCGGCGGCAAACTACGAGCAGTACTTC.

The rearrangement links TRBV15 to TRBJ2-7; TRBD2 might be the D (5 bases). V was pared by 1 base and J by 2 bases, with 12 bases between. The germline gives CDR1 LNHNV, CDR2 YYDKDF (reference sequence). The CDR3 has 15 amino acids. In DNA form, the CDR3 reads TGTGCCACCAGCAGAGTCCGGGGTGCTGCCTACGAGCAGTACTTC. As protein: CATSRVRGAAYEQYF.

This rearrangement joins TRBV30 to TRBJ1-2; D is unclear. The germline gives CDR1 GTSNPN, CDR2 SVGIG (reference sequence). The CDR3 sequence is 13 residues long. Trimming pared 2 bases from V and 2 bases from J, leaving 9 bases between. The CDR3 nucleotides read TGTGCCTGGAGTTCTAGCAGGAACTATGGCTACACCTTC. Translated, it gives CAWSSSRNYGYTF.

The chain links TRBV3-1 to TRBJ2-1; possible D gene TRBD1, 6 bases. CDR3 length: 15 amino acids. The V and J ends lost 0 bases and 7 bases respectively, with 13 bases between them. Germline V gives CDR1 LGHDT, CDR2 YNNKEL (reference sequence). The DNA of the CDR3 is TGTGCCAGCAGCCAAGAAGACAGGCCGACGAATGAGCAGTTCTTC. Translation: CASSQEDRPTNEQFF.

The chain recombines TRBV29-1 with TRBJ2-2; TRBD2 matches at 9 bases. The J segment lost 6 bases and the V segment lost 0 bases, leaving 11 bases of the junction unmatched. Germline loops: CDR1 SQVTM, CDR2 ANQGSEA. This CDR3 has 17 amino acids. CDR3 nucleotide sequence: TGCAGCGTTGAAGATCGGGTTAGCGGGAGTGTCCCCGGGGAGCTGTTTTTT. Its translation is CSVEDRVSGSVPGELFF.